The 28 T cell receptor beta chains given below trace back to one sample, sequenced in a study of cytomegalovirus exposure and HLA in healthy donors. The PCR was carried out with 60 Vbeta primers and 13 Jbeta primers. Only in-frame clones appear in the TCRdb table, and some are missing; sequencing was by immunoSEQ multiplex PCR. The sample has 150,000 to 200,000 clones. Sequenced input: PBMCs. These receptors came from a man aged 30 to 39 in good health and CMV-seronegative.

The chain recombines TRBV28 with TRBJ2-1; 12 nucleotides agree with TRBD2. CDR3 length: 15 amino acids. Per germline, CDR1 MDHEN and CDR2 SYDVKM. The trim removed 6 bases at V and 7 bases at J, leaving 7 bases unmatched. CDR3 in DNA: TGTGCCAGCAGCGAGACTAGCGGGAGTACAAATGAGCAGTTCTTC. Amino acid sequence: CASSETSGSTNEQFF.

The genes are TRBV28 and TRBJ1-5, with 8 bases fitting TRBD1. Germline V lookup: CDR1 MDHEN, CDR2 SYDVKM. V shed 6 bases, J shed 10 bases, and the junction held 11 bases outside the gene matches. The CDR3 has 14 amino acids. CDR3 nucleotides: TGTGCCAGCAGGCCGGACAGGGCACATGACCCCCAGCATTTT. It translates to CASRPDRAHDPQHF.

This chain's CDR3 is CASRQTGGGQPQHF. CDR3 in DNA: TGTGCCAGCAGACAGACAGGGGGCGGACAGCCCCAGCATTTT. V usage is TRBV27 and J usage is TRBJ1-5, with 10 bases identical to TRBD1. The CDR3 sequence is 14 residues long. Germline trimming cut 6 bases from V and 7 bases from J; bases unmatched to any gene: 6. The V gene's germline CDR1 is MNHEY and CDR2 SMNVEV (reference sequence).

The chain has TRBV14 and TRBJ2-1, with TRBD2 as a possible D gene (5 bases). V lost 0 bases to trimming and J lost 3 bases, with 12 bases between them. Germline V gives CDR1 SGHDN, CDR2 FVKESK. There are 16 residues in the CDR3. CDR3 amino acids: CASSQESGRFYNEQFF. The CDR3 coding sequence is TGTGCCAGCAGCCAAGAAAGCGGACGGTTCTACAATGAGCAGTTCTTC.

Here the CDR3 reads CASSRDRLTEAFF. The CDR3 DNA sequence: TGTGCCAGCAGTCGGGACAGACTCACTGAAGCTTTCTTT. This chain links TRBV6-1 with TRBJ1-1, with TRBD1 matching 7 bases. CDR1 is MNHNS, CDR2 SASEGT, per germline. Unmatched junction bases numbered 4, after V lost 5 bases and J lost 4 bases. This CDR3 spans 13 amino acids.

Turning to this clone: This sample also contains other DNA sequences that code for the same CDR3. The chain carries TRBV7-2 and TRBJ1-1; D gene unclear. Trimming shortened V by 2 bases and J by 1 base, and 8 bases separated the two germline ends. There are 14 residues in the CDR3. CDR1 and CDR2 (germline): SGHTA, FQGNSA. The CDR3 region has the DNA TGTGCCAGCAGCTTACGGGGAAGGAACACTGAAGCTTTCTTT. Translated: CASSLRGRNTEAFF. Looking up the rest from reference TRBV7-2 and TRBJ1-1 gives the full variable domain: GAGVSQSPSNKVTEKGKDVELRCDPISGHTALYWYRQSLGQGLEFLIYFQGNSAPDKSGLPSDRFSAERTGGSVSTLTIQRTQQEDSAVYLCASSLRGRNTEAFFGQGTRLTVV.

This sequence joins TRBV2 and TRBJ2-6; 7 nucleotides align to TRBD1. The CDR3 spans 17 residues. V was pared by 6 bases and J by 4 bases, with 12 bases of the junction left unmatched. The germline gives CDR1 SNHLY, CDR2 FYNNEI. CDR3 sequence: CASRPATGRSGANVLTF. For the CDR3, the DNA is TGTGCCAGCAGACCCGCGACAGGGCGGTCGGGGGCCAACGTCCTGACTTTC.

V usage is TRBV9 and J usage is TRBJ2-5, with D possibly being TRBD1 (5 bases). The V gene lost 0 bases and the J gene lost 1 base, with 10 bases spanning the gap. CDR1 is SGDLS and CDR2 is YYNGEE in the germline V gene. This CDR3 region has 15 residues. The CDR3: CASSVGWGPQETQYF. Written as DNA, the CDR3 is TGTGCCAGCAGCGTAGGGTGGGGCCCCCAAGAGACCCAGTACTTC.

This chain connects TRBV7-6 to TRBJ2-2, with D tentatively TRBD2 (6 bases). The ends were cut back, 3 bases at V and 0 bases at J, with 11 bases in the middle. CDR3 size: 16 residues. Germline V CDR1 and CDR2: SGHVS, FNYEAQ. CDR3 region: CASSFSSASNTGELFF. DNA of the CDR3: TGTGCCAGCAGCTTCTCTAGCGCTTCGAACACCGGGGAGCTGTTTTTT.

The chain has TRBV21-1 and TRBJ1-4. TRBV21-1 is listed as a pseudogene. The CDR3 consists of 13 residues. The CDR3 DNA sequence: TGTGCCAGCAGCGCGAGCCCAAATGAAAAACTGTTTTTT. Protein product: CASSASPNEKLFF.

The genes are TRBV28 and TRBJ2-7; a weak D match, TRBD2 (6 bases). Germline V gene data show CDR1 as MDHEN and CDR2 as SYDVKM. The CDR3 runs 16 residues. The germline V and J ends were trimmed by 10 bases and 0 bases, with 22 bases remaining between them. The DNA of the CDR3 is TGTGCCACCTCGATTATAGCGGAGTCCCTCTCCTACGAGCAGTACTTC. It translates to CATSIIAESLSYEQYF. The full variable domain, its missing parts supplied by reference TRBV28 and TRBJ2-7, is DVKVTQSSRYLVKRTGEKVFLECVQDMDHENMFWYRQDPGLGLRLIYFSYDVKMKEKGDIPEGYSVSREKKERFSLILESASTNQTSMYLCATSIIAESLSYEQYFGPGTRLTVT.

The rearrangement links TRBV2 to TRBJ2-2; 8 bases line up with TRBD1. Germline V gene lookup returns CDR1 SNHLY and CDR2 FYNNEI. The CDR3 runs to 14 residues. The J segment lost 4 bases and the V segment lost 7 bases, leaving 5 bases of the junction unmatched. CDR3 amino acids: CASIRDRGTGELFF. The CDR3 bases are TGTGCCAGCATCCGAGACAGGGGCACCGGGGAGCTGTTTTTT. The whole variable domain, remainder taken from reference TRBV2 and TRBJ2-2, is EPEVTQTPSHQVTQMGQEVILRCVPISNHLYFYWYRQILGQKVEFLVSFYNNEISEKSEIFDDQFSVERPDGSNFTLKIRSTKLEDSAMYFCASIRDRGTGELFFGEGSRLTVL.

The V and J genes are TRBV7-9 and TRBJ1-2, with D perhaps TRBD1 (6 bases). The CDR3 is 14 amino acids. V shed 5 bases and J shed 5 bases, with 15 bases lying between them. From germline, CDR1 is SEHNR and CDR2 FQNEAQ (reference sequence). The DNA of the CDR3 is TGTGCCAGCAGCAAAGACAGGCAGGGGTATGGCTACACCTTC. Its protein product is CASSKDRQGYGYTF.

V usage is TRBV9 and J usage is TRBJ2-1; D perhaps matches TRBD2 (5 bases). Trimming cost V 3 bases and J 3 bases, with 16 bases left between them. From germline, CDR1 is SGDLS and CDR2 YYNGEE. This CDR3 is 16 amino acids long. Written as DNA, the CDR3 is TGTGCCAGCAGCGCGTGGGAACGAGGGAACTACAATGAGCAGTTCTTC. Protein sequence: CASSAWERGNYNEQFF.

The CDR3 region is CATRQGNTEAFF. In nucleotides, the CDR3 is TGTGCCACTAGACAGGGGAACACTGAAGCTTTCTTT. The chain joins TRBV19 to TRBJ1-1, with 7 bases that match TRBD1. V was clipped by 10 bases and J by 1 base; unmatched bases: 3. This CDR3 is built from 12 residues. Germline loops: CDR1 LNHDA, CDR2 SQIVND (reference sequence).

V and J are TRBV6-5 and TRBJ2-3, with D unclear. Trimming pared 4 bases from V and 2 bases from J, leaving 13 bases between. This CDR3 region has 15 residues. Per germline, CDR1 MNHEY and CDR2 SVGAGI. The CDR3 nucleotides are TGTGCCAGCAGTTCCCACCAGGCAAACACAGATACGCAGTATTTT. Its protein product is CASSSHQANTDTQYF.

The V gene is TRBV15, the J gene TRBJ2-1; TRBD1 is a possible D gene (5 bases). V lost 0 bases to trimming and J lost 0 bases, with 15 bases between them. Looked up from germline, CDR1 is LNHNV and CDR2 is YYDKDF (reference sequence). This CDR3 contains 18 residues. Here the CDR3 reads CATSRDRQRQSSYNEQFF. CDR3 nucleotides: TGTGCCACCAGCAGAGATCGGCAGCGACAGAGCTCCTACAATGAGCAGTTCTTC.

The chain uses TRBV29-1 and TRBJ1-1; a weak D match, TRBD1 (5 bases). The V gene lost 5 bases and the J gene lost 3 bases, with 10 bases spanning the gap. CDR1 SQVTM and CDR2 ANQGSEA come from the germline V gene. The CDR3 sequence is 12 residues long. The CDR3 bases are TGCAGCGTTCGGGCGGGGGACACTGAAGCTTTCTTT. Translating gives CSVRAGDTEAFF.

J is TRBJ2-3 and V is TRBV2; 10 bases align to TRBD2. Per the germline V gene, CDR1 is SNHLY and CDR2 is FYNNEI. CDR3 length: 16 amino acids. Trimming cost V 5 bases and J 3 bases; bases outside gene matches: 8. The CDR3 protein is CASSTGTSAMTDTQYF. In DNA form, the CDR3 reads TGTGCCAGCAGTACCGGGACTAGCGCTATGACAGATACGCAGTATTTT.

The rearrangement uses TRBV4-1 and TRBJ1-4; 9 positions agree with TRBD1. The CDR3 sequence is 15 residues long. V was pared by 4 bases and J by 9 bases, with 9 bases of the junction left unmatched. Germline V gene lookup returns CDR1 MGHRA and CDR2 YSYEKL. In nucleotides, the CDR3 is TGCGCCAGCAGCCGACCGGACAGGGGACAGAAAAAACTGTTTTTT. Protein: CASSRPDRGQKKLFF.

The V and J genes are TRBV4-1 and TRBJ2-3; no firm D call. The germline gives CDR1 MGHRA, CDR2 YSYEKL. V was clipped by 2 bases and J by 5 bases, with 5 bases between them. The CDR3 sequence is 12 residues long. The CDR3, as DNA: TGCGCCAGCAGCCAATCCGGAGATACGCAGTATTTT. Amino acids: CASSQSGDTQYF.

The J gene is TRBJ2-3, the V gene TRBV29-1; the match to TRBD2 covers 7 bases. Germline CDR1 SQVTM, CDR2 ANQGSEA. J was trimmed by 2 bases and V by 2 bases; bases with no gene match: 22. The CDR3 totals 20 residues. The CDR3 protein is CSVEIFGRGKGFGATDTQYF. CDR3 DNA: TGCAGCGTTGAAATTTTTGGGCGGGGGAAAGGGTTCGGGGCCACAGATACGCAGTATTTT.

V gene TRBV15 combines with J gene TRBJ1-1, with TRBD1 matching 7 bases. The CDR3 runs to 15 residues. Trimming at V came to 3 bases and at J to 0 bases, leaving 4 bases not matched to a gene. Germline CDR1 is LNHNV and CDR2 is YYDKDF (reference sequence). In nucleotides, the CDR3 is TGTGCCACCAGCAGGTTGGACAGGATGAACACTGAAGCTTTCTTT. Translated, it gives CATSRLDRMNTEAFF. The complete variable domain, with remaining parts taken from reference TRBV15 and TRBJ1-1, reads DAMVIQNPRYQVTQFGKPVTLSCSQTLNHNVMYWYQQKSSQAPKLLFHYYDKDFNNEADTPDNFQSRRPNTSFCFLDIRSPGLGDTAMYLCATSRLDRMNTEAFFGQGTRLTVV.

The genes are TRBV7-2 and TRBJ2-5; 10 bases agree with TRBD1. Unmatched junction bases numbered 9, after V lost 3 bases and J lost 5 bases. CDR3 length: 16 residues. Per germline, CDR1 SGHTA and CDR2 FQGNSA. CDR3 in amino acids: CASSFAGQGVAETQYF. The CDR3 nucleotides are TGTGCCAGCAGCTTTGCAGGACAGGGGGTAGCTGAGACCCAGTACTTC.

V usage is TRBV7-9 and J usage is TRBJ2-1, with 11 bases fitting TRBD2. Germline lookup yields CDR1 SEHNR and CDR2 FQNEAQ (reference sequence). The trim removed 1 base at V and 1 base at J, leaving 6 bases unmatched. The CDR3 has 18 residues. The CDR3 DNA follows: TGTGCCAGCAGCTTAGACCCGGGACTAGCGGCTTCCTACAATGAGCAGTTCTTC. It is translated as CASSLDPGLAASYNEQFF.

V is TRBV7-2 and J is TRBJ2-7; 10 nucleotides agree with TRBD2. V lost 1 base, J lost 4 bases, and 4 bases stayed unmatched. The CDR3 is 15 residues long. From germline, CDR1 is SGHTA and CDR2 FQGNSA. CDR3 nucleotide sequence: TGTGCCAGCAGCTTAGTGCTAGCGGGGGATTACGAGCAGTACTTC. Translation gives CASSLVLAGDYEQYF. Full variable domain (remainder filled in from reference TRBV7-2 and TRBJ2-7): GAGVSQSPSNKVTEKGKDVELRCDPISGHTALYWYRQSLGQGLEFLIYFQGNSAPDKSGLPSDRFSAERTGGSVSTLTIQRTQQEDSAVYLCASSLVLAGDYEQYFGPGTRLTVT.

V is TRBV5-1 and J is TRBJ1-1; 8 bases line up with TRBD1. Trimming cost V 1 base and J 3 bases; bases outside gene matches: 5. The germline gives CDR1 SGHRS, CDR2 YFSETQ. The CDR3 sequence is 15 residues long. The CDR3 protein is CASSLTGGADTEAFF. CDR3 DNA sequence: TGCGCCAGCAGCTTGACAGGGGGAGCGGACACTGAAGCTTTCTTT.

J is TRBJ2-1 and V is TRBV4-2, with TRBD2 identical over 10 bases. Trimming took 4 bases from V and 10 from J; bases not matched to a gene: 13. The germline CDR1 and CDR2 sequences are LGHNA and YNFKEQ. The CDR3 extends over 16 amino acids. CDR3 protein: CASSLEPSGRVNEQFF. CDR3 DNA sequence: TGTGCCAGCAGCCTAGAGCCGAGCGGGAGGGTGAACGAGCAGTTCTTC.